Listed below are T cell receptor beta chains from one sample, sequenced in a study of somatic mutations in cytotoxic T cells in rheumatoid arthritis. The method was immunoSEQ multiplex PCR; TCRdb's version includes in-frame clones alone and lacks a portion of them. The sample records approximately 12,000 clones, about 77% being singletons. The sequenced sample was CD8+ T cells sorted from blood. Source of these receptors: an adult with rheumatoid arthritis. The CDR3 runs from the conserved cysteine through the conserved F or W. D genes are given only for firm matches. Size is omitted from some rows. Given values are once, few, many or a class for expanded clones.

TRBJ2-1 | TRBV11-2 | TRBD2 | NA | TGTGCCAGCAGCTTAACTAGCGGGGCGTCGAATGAGCAGTTCTTC | CASSLTSGASNEQFF
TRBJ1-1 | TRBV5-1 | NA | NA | TGCGCCAGCAGCTTGGAAGAGCTGAACACTGAAGCTTTCTTT | CASSLEELNTEAFF
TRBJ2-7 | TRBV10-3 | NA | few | TGTGCCATCAGTGAGTCCCCGGGGAGAACTGGCGAGCAGTACTTC | CAISESPGRTGEQYF
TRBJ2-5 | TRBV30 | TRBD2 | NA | TGTGCCTGGAGCCGTACGGGGGAGGGGCAAGAGACCCAGTACTTC | CAWSRTGEGQETQYF
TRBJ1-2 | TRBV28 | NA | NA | TGTGCCAGCAGTTATGCAGGGCCTGCTAACTATGGCTACACCTTC | CASSYAGPANYGYTF
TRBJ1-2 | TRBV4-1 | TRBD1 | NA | TGCGCCAGCAGCCACCGTGGGGACAGGGATGGCTACACCTTC | CASSHRGDRDGYTF
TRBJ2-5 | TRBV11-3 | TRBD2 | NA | TGTGCCAGCAGCTCCGGGACTAGCGGACACCAAGAGACCCAGTACTTC | CASSSGTSGHQETQYF
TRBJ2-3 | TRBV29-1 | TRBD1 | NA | TGCAGCGTTCGAATCTTCGGGGGACAGGGGAACACAGATACGCAGTATTTT | CSVRIFGGQGNTDTQYF
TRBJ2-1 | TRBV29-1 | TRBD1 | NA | TGCAGCGTTGAAGATGGGGACAGGGCATGGTTCTTC | CSVEDGDRAWFF
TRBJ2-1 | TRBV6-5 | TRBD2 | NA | TGTGCCAGCAGTTACTCGAGGCTAGCGGGAGAGTATGAGCAGTTCTTC | CASSYSRLAGEYEQFF
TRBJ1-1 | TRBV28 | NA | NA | TGTGCCAGCAGTTTTTGGGGTGCCAACACTGAAGCTTTCTTT | CASSFWGANTEAFF
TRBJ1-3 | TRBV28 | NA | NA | TGTGCCAGCAGTTTATTTCGCCAGGTTATCTTGCCTGGAAACACCATATATTTT | CASSLFRQVILPGNTIYF
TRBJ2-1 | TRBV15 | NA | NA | TGTGCCACCAGCAGCTGGGAGAGCTCCTACAATGAGCAGTTCTTC | CATSSWESSYNEQFF
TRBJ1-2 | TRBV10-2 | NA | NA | TGCGCCAGCAGTGAGTCTTCCGTCTATGGCTACACCTTC | CASSESSVYGYTF
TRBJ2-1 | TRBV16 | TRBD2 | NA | TGTGCCAGCAGCCTGACTCTAGCGGGATCCTACAATGAGCAGTTCTTC | CASSLTLAGSYNEQFF
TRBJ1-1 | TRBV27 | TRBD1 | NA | TGTGCCAGCAGCCAGTTGGAGGTCCTTGGGACAGCGAACACTGAAGCTTTCTTT | CASSQLEVLGTANTEAFF
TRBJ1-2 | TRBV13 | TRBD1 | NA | TGTGCCAGCAGCTTAGCAGGGGGCCTTGGTGGCTACACCTTC | CASSLAGGLGGYTF
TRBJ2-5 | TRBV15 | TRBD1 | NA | TGTGCCACCAGCAGAGATAGGACAGGGTCAGAGACCCAGTACTTC | CATSRDRTGSETQYF
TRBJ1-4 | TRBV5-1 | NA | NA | TGCGCCAGCAGCTTTGGCGGGGGGTTTTCAACTAATGAAAAACTGTTTTTT | CASSFGGGFSTNEKLFF
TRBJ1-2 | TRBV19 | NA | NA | TGTGCCAGTAGTCCACACAAAACTTCTAACTATGGCTACACCTTC | CASSPHKTSNYGYTF
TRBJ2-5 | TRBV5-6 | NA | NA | TGTGCCAGCAGCCCCGGGGACGGGGAGACCCAGTACTTC | CASSPGDGETQYF
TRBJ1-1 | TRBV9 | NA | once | TGTGCCAGCTCACCACAGGGCTCGAACACTGAAGCTTTCTTT | CASSPQGSNTEAFF